The sequence of this T cell receptor (beta chain) was determined in a study of technical replicates of blood from several donors (dated by TCRdb to about 2017). Library method: the immunoSEQ multiplex PCR assay. TCRdb obtained this table from immuneACCESS and retained in-frame rearrangements with V and J assigned. These tables miss some clones; where compared with another copy, unresolved V genes account for less than half of the shortfall, and the remainder is unexplained. The sample table holds 60,000 to 90,000 clones, of which just under 97% were seen once. Around 0.2% of the sample is taken by the ten largest. Looking up the germline V gene yields CDR1 KGHSH and CDR2 LQKENI. Spanning cysteine to phenylalanine, the CDR3 consists of 14 amino acids. Left in the record is the CDR3 DNA by itself, 42 bases read in frame from the first base. V loses 3 bases, J loses 1 base, and the germline ends lie 9 bases apart.

A word on this clone: Which antigen it targets is not known. Per-base qualities were not stored, and no clone one base away is much larger.

Sequences were obtained from T cells isolated from PBMCs. The TCR sequence derives from a human donor in good health. The chain was built from TRBV18 and TRBJ1-1; the D gene lacks a confident call. For the CDR3, the sequence is CASSPTAGNTEAFF. The DNA is as follows: TGTGCCAGCTCACCCACCGCGGGGAACACTGAAGCTTTCTTT.